Shown below are 17 T cell receptor beta chains from a single sample sequenced in a study of Graves' ophthalmopathy and Graves' hyperthyroidism. Amplified TCR beta CDR3 regions were obtained using RNA transcripts as template. The first round was an RT-PCR with HTBI primers, and the second round was a multiplex PCR. One entry per CDR3 protein results from TCRdb running MiXCR on the multiplex PCR reads. This sample carries about 590,000 distinct CDR3 sequences, roughly 39% of them seen once, and the ten largest clones take 3.5% to 4.5%. Sequencing used peripheral blood or thyroid tissue (not recorded which). The receptors originated from an adult man with Graves' hyperthyroidism.

This clonotype was counted a few times. The V gene is TRBV14, the J gene TRBJ2-5; a possible D gene is TRBD1 (5 bases). The CDR3 extends over 15 amino acids. V was pared by 0 bases and J by 9 bases, with 17 bases between. Germline values: CDR1 SGHDN, CDR2 FVKESK. The CDR3 loop is CASSQDPPAKGAQYF. In nucleotides, the CDR3 is TGTGCCAGCAGCCAAGATCCCCCAGCAAAAGGGGCCCAGTACTTC. Full variable domain (rest looked up from reference TRBV14 and TRBJ2-5): EAGVTQFPSHSVIEKGQTVTLRCDPISGHDNLYWYRRVMGKEIKFLLHFVKESKQDESGMPNNRFLAERTGGTYSTLKVQPAELEDSGVYFCASSQDPPAKGAQYFGPGTRLLVL.

This clonotype showed up many times. V and J are TRBV20-1 and TRBJ1-5; no reliable D call. The V and J ends lost 1 base and 6 bases respectively, with 10 bases between them. Germline loops: CDR1 DFQATT, CDR2 SNEGSKA (reference sequence). CDR3 length: 13 amino acids. The CDR3 DNA follows: TGCAGTGCTAGAGCGGCGGGATCTCAGCCCCAGCATTTT. Residues: CSARAAGSQPQHF.

Of note for this clonotype: An end of the junction does not agree with germline; a read error may underlie this. The CDR3 DNA is TGCAGCGTGGGAGGGGCTACCGAGACCCGGTACTTC. This encodes CSVGGATETRYF. The chain combines TRBV29-1 with TRBJ2-5; 7 positions agree with TRBD2. Germline values: CDR1 SQVTM, CDR2 ANQGSEA. The CDR3 runs 12 residues.

This sequence joins TRBV7-9 and TRBJ2-7, with a tentative D call TRBD2 (6 bases). V lost 3 bases and J 5 bases, leaving 17 bases between the germline ends. CDR3 length: 15 residues. CDR1 and CDR2 (germline): SEHNR, FQNEAQ (reference sequence). The CDR3 nucleotides are TGTGCCAGCAGCTTGGACACGGGGGTAGGGGACGAGCAGTACTTC. The encoded protein is CASSLDTGVGDEQYF.

Here the CDR3 reads CASSNAPIAAMTSQNSNQPQHF. The CDR3, as DNA: TGTGCCAGCAGCAATGCGCCGATAGCCGCCATGACGTCCCAAAATAGCAATCAGCCCCAGCATTTT. V usage is TRBV10-3 and J usage is TRBJ1-5; D is unclear. The CDR3 runs 22 residues. Per the germline V gene, CDR1 is ENHRY and CDR2 is SYGVKD. Trimming pared 10 bases from V and 0 bases from J, leaving 37 bases between.

This clonotype was counted a single time. The V call is TRBV7-2, the J call TRBJ1-5; the match to TRBD1 covers 9 bases. J gave up 9 bases and V 5 bases, and 14 bases lay outside the gene matches. The CDR3 has 16 amino acids. Germline lookup yields CDR1 SGHTA and CDR2 FQGNSA. This CDR3 is CASSTGQGSGEGPQHF. CDR3 DNA: TGTGCCAGCAGCACGGGACAGGGCAGTGGAGAAGGGCCCCAGCATTTT.

V gene TRBV25-1 combines with J gene TRBJ1-4, with TRBD1 as a possible D gene (6 bases). V was trimmed by 5 bases and J by 1 base, leaving 23 bases between them. The CDR3 totals 19 residues. Germline V lookup: CDR1 MGHDK, CDR2 SYGVNS. The CDR3 DNA reads TGTGCCAGCAGTTACGAAAGACAGGTTGGAGGGGTAACTAATGAAAAACTGTTTTTT. Protein product: CASSYERQVGGVTNEKLFF.

This rearrangement joins TRBV6-5 to TRBJ1-1, with 7 nucleotides matching TRBD1. Germline trimming cut 4 bases from V and 3 bases from J; bases unmatched to any gene: 11. The V gene's germline CDR1 is MNHEY and CDR2 SVGAGI. CDR3 size: 16 residues. In DNA form, the CDR3 reads TGTGCCAGCAGTTCCCCGACAGGGATTGGGTACACTGAAGCTTTCTTT. Encoded protein: CASSSPTGIGYTEAFF.

The sample holds a few counts of this clonotype. This sequence joins TRBV5-8 and TRBJ2-2; maybe TRBD1 (6 bases). The CDR3 is 17 residues long. The V gene's germline CDR1 is SGHTS and CDR2 YDEGEE. V was shortened by 4 bases and J by 1 base, with 17 bases between the two germline ends. The CDR3 nucleotides are TGTGCCAGCAGCGATGAACCCGGGACATGGAACACCGGGGAGCTGTTTTTT. This sequence encodes CASSDEPGTWNTGELFF.

V usage is TRBV25-1 and J usage is TRBJ1-3; D unresolved. Germline values: CDR1 MGHDK, CDR2 SYGVNS. This CDR3 spans 13 amino acids. The ends were cut back, 1 base at V and 7 bases at J, with 8 bases in the middle. The CDR3 region has the DNA TGTGCCAGCAGTGAATTTGGAGGGAACACCATATATTTT. It is translated as CASSEFGGNTIYF. The variable domain in full, completed from reference TRBV25-1 and TRBJ1-3, reads EADIYQTPRYLVIGTGKKITLECSQTMGHDKMYWYQQDPGMELHLIHYSYGVNSTEKGDLSSESTVSRIRTEHFPLTLESARPSHTSQYLCASSEFGGNTIYFGEGSWLTVV.

This clonotype has only one observation. This chain connects TRBV4-2 to TRBJ2-7; TRBD2 might be the D (8 bases). V lost 4 bases, J lost 5 bases, and 18 bases lay in between. The CDR3 length is 15 residues. The V gene's germline CDR1 is LGHNA and CDR2 YNFKEQ. The CDR3 is CASSPGREGANEQYF. The CDR3 DNA follows: TGTGCCAGCAGCCCGGGTCGGGAGGGGGCCAACGAGCAGTACTTC.

This chain joins TRBV5-6 and TRBJ2-2, with TRBD1 identical over 8 bases. Germline CDR1 is SGHDT and CDR2 is YYEEEE. CDR3 length: 16 amino acids. The junction had 6 bases not matched to a gene; V was cut back by 0 bases and J by 5 bases. The CDR3 reads CASSLDRGRPTGELFF. For the CDR3, the DNA is TGTGCCAGCAGCTTGGACAGGGGGAGGCCAACCGGGGAGCTGTTTTTT.

In its sample, this clonotype was seen many times. Germline is not matched at one junction end, which may reflect a read error. V is TRBV11-2 and J is TRBJ1-5; 7 bases agree with TRBD1. This CDR3 spans 15 amino acids. Germline CDR1 SGHAT, CDR2 FQNNGV. Here the CDR3 DNA reads TGTGCCAGCAGCGAGGGGGCAAATAGCAATCAGCCCCAACATTTT. This gives the protein CASSEGANSNQPQHF.

This clonotype occurred many times. The rearrangement uses TRBV7-9 and TRBJ1-1, with a tentative D call TRBD1 (6 bases). Germline-derived CDR1 and CDR2 are SEHNR and FQNEAQ (reference sequence). The CDR3 length is 16 residues. Trimming removed 4 bases at V and 0 bases at J, with 15 bases between. The CDR3 DNA is TGTGCCAGCAGCTCTATCGGACAGCTGATGAACACTGAAGCTTTCTTT. Its protein product is CASSSIGQLMNTEAFF.

This clonotype occurred many times. The chain joins TRBV15 to TRBJ2-3; D remains ambiguous. Trimming cost V 0 bases and J 2 bases, with 6 bases left between them. CDR3 length: 14 amino acids. Germline CDR1 is LNHNV and CDR2 is YYDKDF (reference sequence). CDR3 region: CATSRDLATDTQYF. CDR3 sequence (DNA): TGTGCCACCAGCAGAGATTTGGCCACAGATACGCAGTATTTT. Combining the CDR3 with reference TRBV15 and TRBJ2-3 gives the whole variable domain DAMVIQNPRYQVTQFGKPVTLSCSQTLNHNVMYWYQQKSSQAPKLLFHYYDKDFNNEADTPDNFQSRRPNTSFCFLDIRSPGLGDTAMYLCATSRDLATDTQYFGPGTRLTVL.

The chain uses TRBV5-1 and TRBJ1-4; D perhaps matches TRBD1 (5 bases). Trimming took 4 bases from V and 2 from J, leaving 18 bases between them. This CDR3 spans 17 amino acids. The germline gives CDR1 SGHRS, CDR2 YFSETQ. The CDR3 DNA reads as TGCGCCAGCAGCCGGGACCCCTACGGGGGTACTAATGAAAAACTGTTTTTT. It specifies CASSRDPYGGTNEKLFF.

Of note for this clonotype: At one boundary the junction diverges from the germline segment, which might be a read error. The chain carries TRBV24-1 and TRBJ1-1; TRBD1 matches at 7 bases. Germline V gives CDR1 KGHDR, CDR2 SFDVKD. The CDR3 is 17 residues long. CDR3 protein: CATSGSPGQAYSTEALF. The CDR3 DNA reads as TGTGCCACCAGTGGGAGCCCTGGACAGGCCTATAGCACTGAAGCTCTCTTT.